What follows is one TCR beta chain and its context. Its specificity is unknown. The CDR3 loop spans 14 amino acids. Trimming took 0 bases from V and 5 from J, leaving 9 bases between them. CDR1 LNHNV and CDR2 YYDKDF come from the germline V gene (reference sequence). The study made its TCR cDNA through 5'RACE template switching. That step introduced a universal primer site along with UMIs. MiXCR was run by TCRdb on the 5' RACE reads, yielding one entry per CDR3 protein. Of some 600,000 distinct CDR3 sequences in the sample, over 9% are singletons; the top ten hold about 15%. This sample is part of a study of T cells after yellow fever vaccination. Turning to the study itself: SMART-Seq v4 Ultra Low Input served to prepare low-cell-number fractions. General study findings and limits: At around 96% for CD4 and approximately 89% for CD8, most primary-vaccination clones showed up again after the booster. It was the secondary response that reached its peak faster, day 5 versus 15, but it was weaker.

The source is a man aged 25-45 years who received the YFV17D yellow fever vaccine. The genes are TRBV15 and TRBJ2-3; D not certain. This material consisted of PBMCs, taken on the day of the yellow fever booster vaccination. For the CDR3, the DNA is TGTGCCACCAGCAGAGATTGGGTGGGAGATACGCAGTATTTT. This codes for CATSRDWVGDTQYF.